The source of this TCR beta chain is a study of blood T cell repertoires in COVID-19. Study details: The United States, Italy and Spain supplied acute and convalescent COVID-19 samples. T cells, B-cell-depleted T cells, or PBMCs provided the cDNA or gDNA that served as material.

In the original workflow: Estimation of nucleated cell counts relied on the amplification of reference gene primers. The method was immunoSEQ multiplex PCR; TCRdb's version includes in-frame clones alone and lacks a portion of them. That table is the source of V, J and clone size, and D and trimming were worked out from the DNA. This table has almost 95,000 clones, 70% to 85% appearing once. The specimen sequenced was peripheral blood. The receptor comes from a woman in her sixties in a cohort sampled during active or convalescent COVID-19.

This CDR3 reads CASSDWAPPAQYF. In DNA form, the CDR3 reads TGTGCCAGCAGTGATTGGGCACCCCCGGCCCAGTACTTC. This sequence joins TRBV2 and TRBJ2-5; D gene unclear. The germline V and J ends were trimmed by 3 bases and 9 bases, with 14 bases remaining between them. CDR1 and CDR2 (germline): SNHLY, FYNNEI. The CDR3 runs to 13 residues.